This T cell receptor (beta chain) was recovered during a study of cytomegalovirus exposure and HLA in healthy donors. Study-level results: In a later analysis, donors in an Asian-associated ancestry cluster reportedly had fewer N-insertions in productive TCRs than the cohort mean.

The PCR was carried out with 60 Vbeta primers and 13 Jbeta primers. TCRdb's table, derived via immunoSEQ multiplex PCR, lists solely in-frame clones and lacks some. The sample holds roughly 250,000 clones; approximately 70% are singletons and the top ten take over 2%. Germline CDR1 and CDR2: SEHNR and FQNEAQ (reference sequence). The CDR3 covers 11 residues. A word on this clone: Its target is unknown. The junction departs from the called germline gene at one end, perhaps through a read error.

This receptor was identified in a female donor in good health and CMV-seronegative. The chain carries TRBV7-9 and TRBJ1-1; no clear D gene. Sequenced: PBMCs. This CDR3 is CSSSLVGVAFF. The DNA of the CDR3 is TGTTCCAGCAGCTTAGTAGGAGTAGCTTTCTTT.